Listed here are 25 T cell receptor beta chains from one sample, sequenced in a study of CD4 and CD8 cells across lung adenocarcinoma regions. TCRdb re-analysed the PCR reads in MiXCR, keeping a single row per CDR3 protein. The sample includes 16,000 or so distinct CDR3 sequences, roughly 51% seen only once; the top ten take 32%. The sample consisted of CD8+ T cells from the center of a lung tumor. Every receptor here comes from a female donor with lung adenocarcinoma. The CD4 and CD8 labels of this study may be unreliable.

By share, this clonotype counts as medium-sized. V gene TRBV10-1 combines with J gene TRBJ2-1; TRBD2 is a possible D gene (7 bases). The V end was cut by 4 bases, the J end by 0 bases, with 10 bases between. This CDR3 has 15 amino acids. CDR1 and CDR2 (germline): WNHNN, SYGVQD (reference sequence). The CDR3 DNA follows: TGCGCCAGCAGTGCGGGGGGCCACTCCTACAATGAGCAGTTCTTC. Protein sequence: CASSAGGHSYNEQFF.

This clonotype was counted at least ten times. The V gene is TRBV6-5, the J gene TRBJ2-7; possibly TRBD2 for D (7 bases). Germline V gene data show CDR1 as MNHEY and CDR2 as SVGAGI. The CDR3 runs 16 residues. V was trimmed by 4 bases and J by 1 base, leaving 17 bases between them. The DNA for the CDR3 is TGTGCCAGCAGTTCACTTTCCGGGGGGCCTTCCTACGAGCAGTACTTC. Its protein product is CASSSLSGGPSYEQYF.

This clonotype was observed many times. The chain combines TRBV14 with TRBJ2-2; 10 bases match TRBD2. In germline, CDR1 is SGHDN, CDR2 FVKESK. With 2 bases clipped from V and 4 bases from J, the junction kept 1 base outside the gene matches. This CDR3 has 15 residues. As DNA, the CDR3 is TGTGCCAGCAGCCAAATAGCGGGGGGCACCGGGGAGCTGTTTTTT. Its protein product is CASSQIAGGTGELFF.

V and J are TRBV27 and TRBJ2-3; 7 bases are shared with TRBD1. The CDR3 loop spans 13 amino acids. Germline V gene sequence: CDR1 MNHEY, CDR2 SMNVEV (reference sequence). V gave up 7 bases and J gave up 9 bases; unmatched junction bases: 10. This CDR3 is CASTRTGSGTQYF. Here the CDR3 DNA reads TGTGCCAGCACCAGGACAGGCTCAGGGACGCAGTATTTT.

The rearrangement links TRBV6-5 to TRBJ2-5, with TRBD2 matching 7 bases. Judging by the DNA end, TRBJ2-1 fits better; the J call may be wrong. Germline V lookup: CDR1 MNHEY, CDR2 SVGAGI. This CDR3 spans 14 amino acids. The CDR3: CASSYDLRGDEQFF. The CDR3 bases are TGTGCCAGCAGTTACGATCTCCGGGGGGATGAGCAGTTCTTC.

This clonotype was found a few times. This chain links TRBV10-1 with TRBJ2-1; D is possibly TRBD2 (5 bases). V was shortened by 4 bases and J by 5 bases, with 18 bases between the two germline ends. The CDR3 contains 16 residues. The germline V gene encodes CDR1 WNHNN and CDR2 SYGVQD (reference sequence). CDR3 DNA sequence: TGCGCCAGCAGTGGAGGAGCGGCAATTCTGGACAATGAGCAGTTCTTC. It is translated as CASSGGAAILDNEQFF.

Within the sample, this clonotype is medium-sized (0.01 to 0.1%). This chain joins TRBV6-1 and TRBJ1-2, with D possibly TRBD1 on 6 matching bases. From germline, CDR1 is MNHNS and CDR2 SASEGT. With 7 bases removed from V and 5 bases from J, the gap between germline ends came to 17 bases. CDR3 size: 14 residues. This CDR3 is CASNERDKEYGYTF. CDR3 DNA: TGTGCCAGCAATGAGAGGGACAAGGAGTATGGCTACACCTTC.

V gene TRBV27 combines with J gene TRBJ2-1, with TRBD2 identical over 13 bases. Judging by the DNA end, TRBJ2-7 fits better; the J call may be wrong. Germline V CDR1 and CDR2: MNHEY, SMNVEV (reference sequence). The CDR3 has 15 residues. CDR3 DNA sequence: TGTGCCAGCAGCCTCCGGACTAGCGGGAGTAACGAGCAGTACTTC. It specifies CASSLRTSGSNEQYF.

This clonotype was detected many times. V gene TRBV4-1 combines with J gene TRBJ2-7; D unclear. The CDR3 has 13 residues. V was clipped by 2 bases and J by 0 bases, with 5 bases between them. The germline V gene encodes CDR1 MGHRA and CDR2 YSYEKL. The CDR3 reads CASSQLLSYEQYF. The CDR3 DNA follows: TGCGCCAGCAGCCAACTCCTCTCCTACGAGCAGTACTTC.

On this clonotype: A read error may produce the germline difference seen at one junction end. The CDR3 nucleotides are TGTGCGGGGAGAGGGGGCAGTGACCCAGAGACGCAGTATTTC. Amino acids: CAGRGGSDPETQYF. J is TRBJ2-3 and V is TRBV10-3; 7 bases align to TRBD1. From germline, CDR1 is ENHRY and CDR2 SYGVKD. The CDR3 spans 14 residues.

The rearrangement joins TRBV10-2 to TRBJ2-1; either TRBD1 or TRBD2 may fit D (5 bases each). Germline-derived CDR1 and CDR2 are WSHSY and SAAADI. This CDR3 region has 14 residues. The V end was cut by 4 bases, the J end by 7 bases, with 14 bases between. The CDR3 sequence is CASSGGREKNEQFF. In DNA, the CDR3 is TGCGCCAGCAGTGGAGGCAGGGAGAAGAATGAGCAGTTCTTC.

A remark on this clonotype: Compared with germline, one end of the junction differs, possibly owing to a read error. This chain connects TRBV11-3 to TRBJ2-2; TRBD1 matches 8 bases. CDR1 is SGHNT and CDR2 is YENEEA in the germline V gene. This CDR3 comprises 13 residues. The CDR3 region has the DNA TGTGCCAGCACGGACAGGGAATCCGGGGAGATGTTTTTT. Amino acids: CASTDRESGEMFF.

This clonotype was counted at least ten times. The chain recombines TRBV4-1 with TRBJ2-2; no reliable D call. The CDR3 extends over 14 amino acids. V lost 1 base and J lost 1, with 4 bases in between. Per germline, CDR1 MGHRA and CDR2 YSYEKL. This CDR3 is CASSQVQNTGELFF. The CDR3, as DNA: TGCGCCAGCAGCCAAGTTCAGAACACCGGGGAGCTGTTTTTT.

The CDR3 coding sequence is TGTGCCAGCAGTGAAAGGGCGGATAGGGGGGTAGCGGGAGGGCGGTCCTACGAGCAGTACTTC. Its translation is CASSERADRGVAGGRSYEQYF. The chain employs TRBV6-1 and TRBJ2-7; 11 bases map to TRBD2. Germline CDR1 and CDR2: MNHNS and SASEGT. V lost 2 bases to trimming and J lost 1 base; unmatched junction nucleotides: 19. This CDR3 has 21 amino acids.

V and J are TRBV27 and TRBJ2-3; D is uncertain. This CDR3 region has 14 residues. In germline, CDR1 is MNHEY, CDR2 SMNVEV (reference sequence). V lost 5 bases and J lost 1, with 10 bases in between. In DNA, the CDR3 is TGTGCCAGCAGTACCCTAGGACGCACAGATACGCAGTATTTT. Translated, it gives CASSTLGRTDTQYF.

This clonotype was seen a few times. The junction differs from germline at one of its ends, possibly a read error. This rearrangement joins TRBV6-1 to TRBJ2-5; D is tentatively TRBD1 or TRBD2 (6 bases each). There are 17 residues in the CDR3. Germline V gives CDR1 MNHNS, CDR2 SASEGT. For the CDR3, the DNA is TGTGCCAGCAGTGGGGGGCTCGGGGGCCGTGACCCAGAGACCCAGTATTTC. Its translation is CASSGGLGGRDPETQYF.

CDR3 loop: CASSVKTGGGSSYNEQFF. CDR3 in DNA: TGTGCCAGCAGTGTGAAGACAGGGGGCGGAAGCTCCTACAATGAGCAGTTCTTC. V gene TRBV6-1 combines with J gene TRBJ2-1; 10 nucleotides agree with TRBD1. Germline CDR1 MNHNS, CDR2 SASEGT. Trimming cost V 4 bases and J 0 bases; bases outside gene matches: 9. The CDR3 has 18 residues.

The rearrangement links TRBV10-2 to TRBJ1-1; D call uncertain. This CDR3 is 12 amino acids long. Germline-derived CDR1 and CDR2 are WSHSY and SAAADI. V lost 2 bases, J lost 2 bases, and 3 bases lay in between. CDR3 nucleotides: TGCGCCAGCAGTGAGGCCAACACTGAAGCTTTCTTT. Its protein is CASSEANTEAFF.

This clonotype showed up many times. This chain uses TRBV6-5 with TRBJ2-1; 10 nucleotides align to TRBD2. The CDR3 is made up of 16 amino acids. V gave up 5 bases and J gave up 1 base; unmatched junction bases: 5. In germline, CDR1 is MNHEY, CDR2 SVGAGI. The CDR3 sequence: CASSPTSGASYNEQFF. The CDR3 DNA is TGTGCCAGCAGTCCCACTAGCGGGGCGTCCTACAATGAGCAGTTCTTC.

This clonotype came up many times. This rearrangement joins TRBV6-4 to TRBJ2-3; D ambiguous. The CDR3 length is 14 residues. Between the trimmed V and J ends, which lost 2 bases and 1 base, there was a span of 7 bases. Looked up from germline, CDR1 is MRHNA and CDR2 is SNTAGT. The DNA for the CDR3 is TGTGCCAGCAGTGACGTCTTTGGCACAGATACGCAGTATTTT. Its protein product is CASSDVFGTDTQYF.

Notes on this clonotype: This could be a read error, since a much larger clone is one nucleotide away. The V gene is TRBV6-1, the J gene TRBJ2-4, with D possibly TRBD2 on 7 matching bases. The J call may not be correct, given that the DNA end is closer to TRBJ2-7. The germline gives CDR1 MNHNS, CDR2 SASEGT. The CDR3 sequence is 16 residues long. CDR3 region: CASSRIPGRGAVEQYF. CDR3 sequence (DNA): TGTGCCAGCAGCCGAATCCCGGGACGGGGGGCTGTCGAGCAGTACTTC.

On this clonotype: An end of the junction does not agree with germline; a read error may underlie this. CDR3 region: CGGRGLLAKNIQYF. The CDR3, as DNA: TGTGGCGGCAGGGGACTGTTAGCCAAAAATATTCAGTATTTC. This rearrangement joins TRBV6-8 to TRBJ2-4; D assignment may be TRBD1 or TRBD2 (6 bases each). Germline V CDR1 and CDR2: MNHGY, SAAAGT. The CDR3 is 14 amino acids.

This clonotype was counted ten times or more. This chain links TRBV15 with TRBJ2-7, with D possibly being TRBD1 or TRBD2 (5 bases each). The CDR3 runs 15 residues. Deletions cut 0 bases from V and 5 bases from J, with 14 bases between. The germline CDR1 and CDR2 sequences are LNHNV and YYDKDF (reference sequence). The DNA for the CDR3 is TGTGCCACCAGCAGAGATCCGAGGGGCGTTAACGAGCAGTACTTC. It encodes CATSRDPRGVNEQYF. Complete variable domain (other parts from reference TRBV15 and TRBJ2-7): DAMVIQNPRYQVTQFGKPVTLSCSQTLNHNVMYWYQQKSSQAPKLLFHYYDKDFNNEADTPDNFQSRRPNTSFCFLDIRSPGLGDTAMYLCATSRDPRGVNEQYFGPGTRLTVT.

The chain links TRBV14 to TRBJ2-3; 9 bases align to TRBD1. Germline values: CDR1 SGHDN, CDR2 FVKESK. V lost 0 bases and J lost 4; bases outside the gene matches: 5. This CDR3 has 16 amino acids. CDR3 sequence: CASSQDLGQGSDTQYF. As DNA, the CDR3 is TGTGCCAGCAGCCAAGATTTGGGACAGGGCTCAGATACGCAGTATTTT.

This clonotype was observed at least ten times. The chain employs TRBV3-1 and TRBJ2-5; D not certain. V gave up 0 bases and J gave up 2 bases, with 7 bases separating them. Germline assignment: CDR1 LGHDT and CDR2 YNNKEL (reference sequence). This CDR3 comprises 14 residues. The CDR3 region has the DNA TGTGCCAGCAGCCAAGAATGGGGTCAAGAGACCCAGTACTTC. This sequence encodes CASSQEWGQETQYF.